This entry features one T cell receptor (beta chain) sequence. Its antigen remains undetermined. The input lacks base qualities; no much larger clone sits a single base away. RNA was extracted using the RNeasy kit, and about 0.5 to 1 ug of the RNA was reverse transcribed with random hexamers. The immunoSEQ multiplex PCR assay, covering 54 Vbeta and 13 Jbeta segments, was used to amplify TCR beta CDR3 regions. PCR amplification bias was corrected by using a synthetic template baseline for primer optimization and computational correction. Per the source publication's procedure: Reads were annotated to V, D and J genes per IMGT and analyzed with immunoSEQ Analyzer, keeping only productive sequences. Clonality was computed as one minus Shannon entropy normalized by log2 of the number of productive unique sequences. For each patient and control, public and private clones were evaluated within the 100 most prevalent clones. Susac-specific clones were defined as absent from healthy and MS cohorts, approximately 1,000 published viral clones and other ImmuneACCESS disease sequences. The public reads were reanalyzed by TCRdb: fastp trimming at Q25, MiXCR alignment, in-frame beta chains only. Identical CDR3 protein sequences are pooled into one entry, listed with their most common genes and DNA. None of the V and J calls come from the authors' own analysis; TCRdb made them. The sample table shows almost 450,000 distinct CDR3 sequences, and more than 80% are seen once. Approximately 0.12% of the sample rests with the top ten.

CDR1 MNHEY and CDR2 SMNVEV are derived from the germline V gene (reference sequence). V is cut by 8 bases and J by 0 bases, and the space between the germline ends is 8 bases. The CDR3, from cysteine to phenylalanine, totals 13 residues. The kept DNA is CDR3 alone, 39 bases in frame from the first base. The source of the sample is a study of CD8 T cells in Susac syndrome (dated by TCRdb to the late 2010s). About the study as a whole: Repertoire sequencing was used to test whether CD8+ T cell activation and differentiation in Susac syndrome was antigen driven. CD8+ T cell repertoire clonality was compared between more than 9 healthy donors, about 14 Susac syndrome patients and fewer than 19 multiple sclerosis patients.

What the research found in general, with its limitations: The study acknowledged that relatively few individuals were included in the TCR sequencing and HLA analysis.

Peripheral blood CD8+ and CD4+ T cells from healthy donors, Susac syndrome patients and multiple sclerosis patients were profiled using high-throughput TCR beta sequencing. The multiple sclerosis controls were treatment-naive patients whose relapsing-remitting disease, either stable or active, fulfilled the revised McDonald criteria. Bulk CD8+ and CD4+ T cells were purified by magnetic negative isolation, while CD8+ TEMRA cells were enriched using FACS. Blood was drawn into EDTA tubes, processed within 24 hours, and PBMCs were isolated by density gradient centrifugation. PBMCs intended for TCR sequencing were frozen in liquid nitrogen and were later thawed in a 37 degrees C water bath. A purity of at least 90% was achieved for sorted or isolated CD4+, CD8+ and CD8+ TEMRA cells.

Material: CD8+ T cells from PBMCs. The TCR originated in a human donor with multiple sclerosis. Recombination linked TRBV27 to TRBJ1-3; a confident D gene designation cannot be given. The CDR3 loop reads CASGYSSGNTIYF. The sequenced DNA is TGTGCCAGCGGATACAGCTCTGGAAACACCATATATTTT.